The 22 T cell receptor beta chains in this list originate from one sample, sequenced in a study of blood T cell repertoires in COVID-19. Using immunoSEQ multiplex PCR, the repertoire was profiled, and TCRdb retains in-frame clones only, with some absent. In the table there are around 300,000 clones, under 90% of which are singletons. The sequenced material came from peripheral blood. The receptors stem from a woman aged 45-60 years who had recovered from COVID-19.

The V call is TRBV2, the J call TRBJ2-3; 10 positions agree with TRBD2. V gave up 6 bases and J gave up 7 bases; unmatched junction bases: 13. The CDR3 covers 16 residues. Germline V lookup: CDR1 SNHLY, CDR2 FYNNEI. The DNA for the CDR3 is TGTGCCAGCAGCGAACTAGCGGGGATAATGGCGAATACGCAGTATTTT. Translated: CASSELAGIMANTQYF.

J is TRBJ1-5 and V is TRBV6-4, with D tentatively TRBD1 (6 bases). CDR3 size: 15 residues. The germline gives CDR1 MRHNA, CDR2 SNTAGT. V lost 8 bases and J 4 bases, leaving 18 bases between the germline ends. In DNA form, the CDR3 reads TGTGCCAGCGGGGTAACAGGGTACCCTAATCAGCCCCAGCATTTT. This codes for CASGVTGYPNQPQHF.

The count of this clone is one. The chain joins TRBV28 to TRBJ2-7, with TRBD1 as a possible D gene (6 bases). The V and J ends lost 7 bases and 2 bases respectively, with 15 bases between them. The CDR3 extends over 14 amino acids. Germline V gene lookup returns CDR1 MDHEN and CDR2 SYDVKM. The CDR3 nucleotides read TGTGCCAGCACCCCCGGGACATCAGCCTACGAGCAGTACTTC. Protein product: CASTPGTSAYEQYF.

This clone came up once. A read error is possible here, since a much larger clone lies one base away. The chain has TRBV29-1 and TRBJ2-1, with 8 bases aligning to TRBD2. J gave up 2 bases and V 4 bases, and 4 bases lay outside the gene matches. CDR1 and CDR2 from the germline V gene are SQVTM and ANQGSEA. The CDR3 totals 14 residues. The CDR3 protein is CSVVDGGAYNEQFF. The CDR3 DNA reads TGCAGCGTTGTCGACGGGGGGGCCTACAATGAGCAGTTCTTC.

The chain combines TRBV6-5 with TRBJ2-1; TRBD1 aligns across 10 bases. The CDR3 runs 15 residues. The germline gives CDR1 MNHEY, CDR2 SVGAGI. The junction had 2 bases not matched to a gene; V was cut back by 1 base and J by 5 bases. The CDR3 spells CASSYWTGGNNEQFF. The CDR3 coding sequence is TGTGCCAGCAGTTACTGGACAGGGGGGAACAATGAGCAGTTCTTC.

The chain uses TRBV3-1 (or the pseudogene TRBV3-2) and TRBJ2-3; 8 positions match TRBD2. Unmatched junction bases numbered 16, after V lost 4 bases and J lost 4 bases. The CDR3 has 18 residues. Germline-derived CDR1 and CDR2 are LGHDT and YNNKEL (reference sequence). CDR3 protein: CASSRRLATVKFADTQYF. The CDR3 DNA is TGTGCCAGCAGCCGAAGACTAGCGACTGTAAAGTTTGCAGATACGCAGTATTTT.

The chain has TRBV6-5 and TRBJ1-1, with 9 bases fitting TRBD1. This CDR3 contains 15 residues. The V gene's germline CDR1 is MNHEY and CDR2 SVGAGI. V lost 2 bases, J lost 5 bases, and 6 bases stayed unmatched. Here the CDR3 reads CASSYVNRGLTEAFF. CDR3 in DNA: TGTGCCAGCAGTTACGTCAACAGGGGGCTGACTGAAGCTTTCTTT.

The genes are TRBV2 and TRBJ1-1; D not certain. CDR1 is SNHLY, CDR2 FYNNEI, per germline. Trimming removed 7 bases from V and 6 bases from J, with 18 bases in between. This CDR3 comprises 14 residues. The CDR3 loop is CASTPISGRAEAFF. The CDR3 nucleotides are TGTGCCAGCACCCCGATCTCCGGGAGGGCTGAAGCTTTCTTT.

V usage is TRBV3-1 (or the pseudogene TRBV3-2) and J usage is TRBJ2-3, with D perhaps matching TRBD2 (5 bases). V was pared by 4 bases and J by 0 bases, with 8 bases between. This CDR3 spans 14 amino acids. Germline V lookup: CDR1 LGHDT, CDR2 YNNKEL (reference sequence). In DNA, the CDR3 is TGTGCCAGCAGCCGAGGGTTGAGCACAGATACGCAGTATTTT. It translates to CASSRGLSTDTQYF.

The genes are TRBV5-1 and TRBJ1-5, with a tentative D call TRBD1 (5 bases). Trimming took 2 bases from V and 7 from J, leaving 13 bases between them. Looked up from germline, CDR1 is SGHRS and CDR2 is YFSETQ. This CDR3 is built from 14 residues. CDR3 nucleotides: TGCGCCAGCAGCTTTGGGGGGAACAACCAGCCCCAGCATTTT. Translated: CASSFGGNNQPQHF.

The chain recombines TRBV4-3 with TRBJ2-3, with 12 bases lining up with TRBD2. The CDR3 has 21 residues. CDR1 LGHNA and CDR2 YSLEER come from the germline V gene. J was trimmed by 1 base and V by 1 base; bases with no gene match: 15. CDR3 DNA: TGCGCCAGCAGCCAAGCTCCACCGGGACTAGCGGGCCTCCGCCGCACAGATACGCAGTATTTT. This gives the protein CASSQAPPGLAGLRRTDTQYF.

V and J are TRBV7-2 and TRBJ2-1; TRBD2 agrees at 8 bases. CDR3 size: 17 residues. Per the germline V gene, CDR1 is SGHTA and CDR2 is FQGNSA. V lost 7 bases to trimming and J lost 3 bases; unmatched junction nucleotides: 14. CDR3 sequence (DNA): TGTGCCAGCAATCAAGGTTCTAGCGGGTCCCTCTACAATGAGCAGTTCTTC. Amino acid sequence: CASNQGSSGSLYNEQFF. Together with reference TRBV7-2 and TRBJ2-1, the CDR3 gives the full variable domain: GAGVSQSPSNKVTEKGKDVELRCDPISGHTALYWYRQSLGQGLEFLIYFQGNSAPDKSGLPSDRFSAERTGGSVSTLTIQRTQQEDSAVYLCASNQGSSGSLYNEQFFGPGTRLTVL.

Worth noting for this clone: The sample holds other DNA sequences that translate to the same CDR3. The chain employs TRBV7-3 and TRBJ1-1; TRBD1 is a possible D gene (5 bases). V was trimmed by 1 base and J by 3 bases, leaving 6 bases between them. Per the germline V gene, CDR1 is SGHTA and CDR2 is FQGTGA. The CDR3 totals 13 residues. CDR3 bases: TGTGCCAGCAGCTTAAGCAGGGACACTGAAGCTTTCTTT. Protein: CASSLSRDTEAFF.

The chain joins TRBV18 to TRBJ1-4; 8 nucleotides match TRBD1. The V segment lost 2 bases and the J segment 10 bases; nucleotides outside the gene matches: 9. Germline CDR1 is KGHSH and CDR2 is LQKENI. The CDR3 runs 15 residues. The CDR3: CASSPSGGEIGKLFF. CDR3 nucleotides: TGTGCCAGCTCACCATCAGGGGGCGAGATCGGAAAACTGTTTTTT. Complete variable domain (other parts from reference TRBV18 and TRBJ1-4): NAGVMQNPRHLVRRRGQEARLRCSPMKGHSHVYWYRQLPEEGLKFMVYLQKENIIDESGMPKERFSAEFPKEGPSILRIQQVVRGDSAAYFCASSPSGGEIGKLFFGSGTQLSVL.

The V call is TRBV28, the J call TRBJ2-3, with 13 bases fitting TRBD2. This CDR3 is built from 17 residues. Germline-derived CDR1 and CDR2 are MDHEN and SYDVKM. After removal of 5 bases from V and 9 bases from J, the junction contained 14 bases not matched to a gene. The CDR3 region is CASSPRTSGGYPRTQYF. CDR3 bases: TGTGCCAGCAGTCCTAGGACTAGCGGGGGCTACCCGAGAACGCAGTATTTT.

This clone occurred a few times. The chain links TRBV24-1 to TRBJ2-5; 15 nucleotides align to TRBD2. Germline V lookup: CDR1 KGHDR, CDR2 SFDVKD. CDR3 size: 18 residues. The J segment lost 1 base and the V segment lost 5 bases, leaving 7 bases of the junction unmatched. This chain's CDR3 is CATSGRTSGRATQETQYF. CDR3 DNA sequence: TGTGCCACCAGTGGTCGGACTAGCGGGAGGGCCACCCAAGAGACCCAGTACTTC.

Many counts were recorded for this clone. The chain is built from TRBV28 and TRBJ2-2, with a possible D match to TRBD2 (6 bases). Germline loops: CDR1 MDHEN, CDR2 SYDVKM. With 4 bases removed from V and 3 bases from J, the gap between germline ends came to 12 bases. The CDR3 is 15 amino acids. CDR3 coding DNA: TGTGCCAGCAGTTCGGGGGTCCAGGACACCGGGGAGCTGTTTTTT. This translates into CASSSGVQDTGELFF.

This rearrangement joins TRBV11-2 to TRBJ2-2; possibly TRBD2 for D (5 bases). This CDR3 contains 17 residues. Germline V gene data show CDR1 as SGHAT and CDR2 as FQNNGV. The V gene lost 4 bases and the J gene lost 8 bases, with 23 bases spanning the gap. The CDR3 is CASSSRRARVREGELFF. DNA for the CDR3: TGTGCCAGCAGCTCCCGGAGAGCGCGGGTCCGGGAAGGGGAGCTGTTTTTT.

This clone appeared once. This rearrangement joins TRBV2 to TRBJ2-3; 7 bases agree with TRBD2. The length of the CDR3 is 14 residues. Germline V CDR1 and CDR2: SNHLY, FYNNEI. The junction had 15 bases not matched to a gene; V was cut back by 11 bases and J by 7 bases. The chain's CDR3 is CAGGGTRVVNTQYF. The CDR3 DNA reads as TGTGCCGGGGGGGGGACCCGGGTGGTGAATACGCAGTATTTT.

A single count supports this clone. V usage is TRBV6-2 or TRBV6-3 and J usage is TRBJ1-1; unclear D gene. V shed 2 bases and J shed 0 bases, with 10 bases lying between them. The V gene's germline CDR1 is MNHEY and CDR2 SVGEGT. The CDR3 totals 15 residues. The CDR3 sequence: CASSYAGLLNTEAFF. CDR3 nucleotide sequence: TGTGCCAGCAGTTACGCAGGACTCCTGAACACTGAAGCTTTCTTT.

The V call is TRBV9, the J call TRBJ2-5; maybe TRBD1 (5 bases). The V and J ends lost 3 bases and 4 bases respectively, with 16 bases between them. Germline V gene sequence: CDR1 SGDLS, CDR2 YYNGEE. CDR3 length equals 15 residues. The CDR3 spells CASSATPGIVETQYF. CDR3 nucleotide sequence: TGTGCCAGCAGCGCGACCCCAGGGATAGTAGAGACCCAGTACTTC.

This clone was recorded only once. The CDR3 sequence is CSASKRMTGLGYEQYF. CDR3 DNA: TGCAGTGCTAGTAAGAGAATGACAGGACTTGGGTACGAGCAGTACTTC. J is TRBJ2-7 and V is TRBV20-1; the D gene is possibly TRBD1 (6 bases). Germline CDR1 reads DFQATT; CDR2 reads SNEGSKA (reference sequence). This CDR3 region has 16 residues. The germline V and J ends were trimmed by 3 bases and 4 bases, with 22 bases remaining between them.